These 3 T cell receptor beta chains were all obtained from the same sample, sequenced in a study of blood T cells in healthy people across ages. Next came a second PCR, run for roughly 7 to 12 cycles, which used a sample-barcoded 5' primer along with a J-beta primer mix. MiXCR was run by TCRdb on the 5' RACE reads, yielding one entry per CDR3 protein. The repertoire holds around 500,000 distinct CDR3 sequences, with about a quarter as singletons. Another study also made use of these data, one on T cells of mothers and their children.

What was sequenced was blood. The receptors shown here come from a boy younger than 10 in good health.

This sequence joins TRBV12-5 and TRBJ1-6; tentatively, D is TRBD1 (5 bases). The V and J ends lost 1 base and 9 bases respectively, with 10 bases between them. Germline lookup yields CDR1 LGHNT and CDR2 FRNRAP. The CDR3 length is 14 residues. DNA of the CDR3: TGTGCTAGTGGTTTGGGACGGGGCCGTTCACCCCTCCACTTT. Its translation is CASGLGRGRSPLHF.

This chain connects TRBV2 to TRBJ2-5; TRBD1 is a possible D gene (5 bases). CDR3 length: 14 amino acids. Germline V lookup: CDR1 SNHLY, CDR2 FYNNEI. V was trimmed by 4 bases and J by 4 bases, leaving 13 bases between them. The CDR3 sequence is CASSVDGAAETQYF. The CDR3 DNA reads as TGTGCCAGCAGTGTTGATGGGGCGGCAGAGACCCAGTACTTC.

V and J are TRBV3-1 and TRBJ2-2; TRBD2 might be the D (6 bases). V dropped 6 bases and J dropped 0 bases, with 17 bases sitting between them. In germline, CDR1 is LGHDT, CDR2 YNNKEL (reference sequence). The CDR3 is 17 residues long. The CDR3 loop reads CASSAAHGRSNTGELFF. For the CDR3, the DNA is TGTGCCAGCAGTGCCGCCCACGGGAGATCGAACACCGGGGAGCTGTTTTTT.